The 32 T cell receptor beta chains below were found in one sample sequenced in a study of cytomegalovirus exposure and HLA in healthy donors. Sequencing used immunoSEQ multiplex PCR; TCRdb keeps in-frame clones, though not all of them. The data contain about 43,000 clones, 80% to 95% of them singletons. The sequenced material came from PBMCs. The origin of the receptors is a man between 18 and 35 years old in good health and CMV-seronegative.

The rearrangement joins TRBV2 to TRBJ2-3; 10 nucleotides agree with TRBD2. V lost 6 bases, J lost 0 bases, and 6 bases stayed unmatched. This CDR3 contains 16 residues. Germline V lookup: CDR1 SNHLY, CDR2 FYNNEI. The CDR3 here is CASRALAGGSTDTQYF. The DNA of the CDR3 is TGTGCCAGCAGAGCCTTAGCGGGGGGAAGCACAGATACGCAGTATTTT.

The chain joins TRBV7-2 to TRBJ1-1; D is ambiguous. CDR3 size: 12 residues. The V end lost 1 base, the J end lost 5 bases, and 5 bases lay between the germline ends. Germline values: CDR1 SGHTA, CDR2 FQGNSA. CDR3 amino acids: CASSLGRTEAFF. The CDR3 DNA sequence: TGTGCCAGCAGCTTAGGGAGGACTGAAGCTTTCTTT.

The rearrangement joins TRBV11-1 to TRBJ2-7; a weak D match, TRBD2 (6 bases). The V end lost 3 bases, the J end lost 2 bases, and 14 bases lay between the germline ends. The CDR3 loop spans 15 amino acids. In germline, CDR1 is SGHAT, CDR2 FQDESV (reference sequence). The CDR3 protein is CASSFGGTTTYEQYF. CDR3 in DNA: TGTGCCAGCAGCTTCGGCGGGACCACTACCTACGAGCAGTACTTC.

The CDR3 here is CASSLGQGVYGYTF. The DNA of the CDR3 is TGTGCCAGCAGCTTAGGACAGGGGGTGTATGGCTACACCTTC. The V call is TRBV7-9, the J call TRBJ1-2; 9 bases are shared with TRBD1. Germline V gene lookup returns CDR1 SEHNR and CDR2 FQNEAQ (reference sequence). The CDR3 covers 14 residues. V shed 1 base and J 5 bases; nucleotides not matched to a gene: 2.

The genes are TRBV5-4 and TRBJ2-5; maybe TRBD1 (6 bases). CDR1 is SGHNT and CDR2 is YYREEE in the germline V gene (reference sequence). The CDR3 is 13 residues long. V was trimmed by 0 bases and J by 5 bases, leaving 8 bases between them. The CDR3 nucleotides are TGTGCCAGCAGCTTGGGGCAGGGGGAGACCCAGTACTTC. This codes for CASSLGQGETQYF.

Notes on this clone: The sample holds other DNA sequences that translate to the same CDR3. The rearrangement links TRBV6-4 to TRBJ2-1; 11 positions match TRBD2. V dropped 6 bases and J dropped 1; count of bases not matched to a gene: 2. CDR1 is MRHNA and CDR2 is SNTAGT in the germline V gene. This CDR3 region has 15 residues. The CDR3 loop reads CASSGTSGSYNEQFF. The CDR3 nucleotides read TGTGCCAGCAGCGGGACTAGCGGATCCTACAATGAGCAGTTCTTC.

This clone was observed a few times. Here the CDR3 reads CASSLARAGGTEEQYF. Here the CDR3 DNA reads TGTGCCAGCAGCTTAGCGCGCGCAGGGGGAACAGAGGAGCAGTACTTC. The rearrangement links TRBV7-6 to TRBJ2-7; 7 positions agree with TRBD1. Unmatched junction bases numbered 12, after V lost 0 bases and J lost 7 bases. The CDR3 extends over 16 amino acids. Germline loops: CDR1 SGHVS, CDR2 FNYEAQ.

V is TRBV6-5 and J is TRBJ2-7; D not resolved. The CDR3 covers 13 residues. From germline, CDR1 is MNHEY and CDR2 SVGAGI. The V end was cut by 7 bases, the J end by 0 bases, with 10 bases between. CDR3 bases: TGTGCCAGCACTATCCCCGACTCCTACGAGCAGTACTTC. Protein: CASTIPDSYEQYF.

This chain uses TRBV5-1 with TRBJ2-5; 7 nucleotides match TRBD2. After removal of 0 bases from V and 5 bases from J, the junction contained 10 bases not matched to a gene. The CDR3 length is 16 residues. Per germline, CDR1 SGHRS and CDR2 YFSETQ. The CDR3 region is CASSLAGLTGGETQYF. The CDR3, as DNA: TGCGCCAGCAGCTTGGCCGGGCTAACCGGGGGGGAGACCCAGTACTTC. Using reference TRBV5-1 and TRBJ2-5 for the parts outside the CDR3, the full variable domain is KAGVTQTPRYLIKTRGQQVTLSCSPISGHRSVSWYQQTPGQGLQFLFEYFSETQRNKGNFPGRFSGRQFSNSRSEMNVSTLELGDSALYLCASSLAGLTGGETQYFGPGTRLLVL.

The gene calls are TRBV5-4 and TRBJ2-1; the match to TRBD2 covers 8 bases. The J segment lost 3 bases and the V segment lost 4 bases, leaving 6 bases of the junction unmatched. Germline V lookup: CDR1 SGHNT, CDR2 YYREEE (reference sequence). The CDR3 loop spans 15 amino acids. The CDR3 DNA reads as TGTGCCAGCAGCGTACCGGGACTAGGCTACAATGAGCAGTTCTTC. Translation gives CASSVPGLGYNEQFF.

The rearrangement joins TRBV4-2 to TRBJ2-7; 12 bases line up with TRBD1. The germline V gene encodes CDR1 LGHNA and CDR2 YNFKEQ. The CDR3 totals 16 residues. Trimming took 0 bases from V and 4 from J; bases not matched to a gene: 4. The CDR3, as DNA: TGTGCCAGCAGCCAAGATCAGGGACAGGGGGCTTACGAGCAGTACTTC. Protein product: CASSQDQGQGAYEQYF.

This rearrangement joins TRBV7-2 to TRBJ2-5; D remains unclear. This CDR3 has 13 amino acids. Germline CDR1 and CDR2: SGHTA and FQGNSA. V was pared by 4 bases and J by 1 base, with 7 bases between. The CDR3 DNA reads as TGTGCCAGCAGCTCTAAAGCCCAAGAGACCCAGTACTTC. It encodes CASSSKAQETQYF.

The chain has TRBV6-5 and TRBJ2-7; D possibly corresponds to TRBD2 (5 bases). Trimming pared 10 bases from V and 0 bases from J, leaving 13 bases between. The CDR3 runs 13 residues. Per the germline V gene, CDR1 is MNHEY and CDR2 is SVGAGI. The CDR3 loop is CATLSGSSYEQYF. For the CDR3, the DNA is TGTGCCACCCTCAGCGGAAGCTCCTACGAGCAGTACTTC.

CDR3 sequence (DNA): TGTGCCAGCAGCTTGTTCGACAGGTCCTACGAGCAGTACTTC. It codes for CASSLFDRSYEQYF. The chain is built from TRBV5-4 and TRBJ2-7; D may be TRBD1 (6 bases). The CDR3 is 14 residues long. Germline V gene data show CDR1 as SGHNT and CDR2 as YYREEE (reference sequence). V was clipped by 1 base and J by 1 base, with 9 bases between them.

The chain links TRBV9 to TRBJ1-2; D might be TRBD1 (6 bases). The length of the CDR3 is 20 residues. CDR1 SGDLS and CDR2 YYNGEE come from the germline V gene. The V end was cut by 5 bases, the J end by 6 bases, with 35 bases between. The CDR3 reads CASRRTDKGFVVGGIDGYTF. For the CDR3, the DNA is TGTGCCAGCAGAAGGACAGATAAAGGGTTCGTCGTTGGTGGTATAGATGGCTACACCTTC.

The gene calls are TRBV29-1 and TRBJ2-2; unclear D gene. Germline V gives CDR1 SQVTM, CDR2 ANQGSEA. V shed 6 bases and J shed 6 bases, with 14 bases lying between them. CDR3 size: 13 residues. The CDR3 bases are TGCAGCGTCACCGGAGTTGGATCCGGGGAGCTGTTTTTT. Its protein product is CSVTGVGSGELFF.

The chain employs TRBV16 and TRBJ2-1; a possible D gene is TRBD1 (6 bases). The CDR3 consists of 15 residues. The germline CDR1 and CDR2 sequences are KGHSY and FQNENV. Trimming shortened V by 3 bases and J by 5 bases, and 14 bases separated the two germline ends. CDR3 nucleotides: TGTGCCAGCAGCCATGACAGGTCTCCGAACAATGAGCAGTTCTTC. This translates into CASSHDRSPNNEQFF.

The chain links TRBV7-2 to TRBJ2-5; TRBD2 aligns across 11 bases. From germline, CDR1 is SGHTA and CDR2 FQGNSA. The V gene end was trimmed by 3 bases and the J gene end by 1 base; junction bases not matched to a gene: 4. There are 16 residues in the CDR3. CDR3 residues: CASSLVAGGVQETQYF. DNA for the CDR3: TGTGCCAGCAGCTTGGTAGCGGGGGGGGTCCAAGAGACCCAGTACTTC.

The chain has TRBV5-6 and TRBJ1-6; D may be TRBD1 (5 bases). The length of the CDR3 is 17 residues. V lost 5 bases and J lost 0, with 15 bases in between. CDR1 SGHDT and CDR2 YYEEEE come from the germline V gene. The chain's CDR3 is CASRGRGPSSYNSPLHF. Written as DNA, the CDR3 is TGTGCCAGCAGAGGGCGGGGACCAAGCTCCTATAATTCACCCCTCCACTTT.

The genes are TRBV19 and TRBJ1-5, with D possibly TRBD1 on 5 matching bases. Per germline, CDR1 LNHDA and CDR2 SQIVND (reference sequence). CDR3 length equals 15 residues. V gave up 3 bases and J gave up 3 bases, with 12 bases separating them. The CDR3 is CASSMKGSYNQPQHF. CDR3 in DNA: TGTGCCAGTAGTATGAAGGGGTCTTACAATCAGCCCCAGCATTTT. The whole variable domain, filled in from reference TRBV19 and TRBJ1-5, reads DGGITQSPKYLFRKEGQNVTLSCEQNLNHDAMYWYRQDPGQGLRLIYYSQIVNDFQKGDIAEGYSVSREKKESFPLTVTSAQKNPTAFYLCASSMKGSYNQPQHFGDGTRLSIL.

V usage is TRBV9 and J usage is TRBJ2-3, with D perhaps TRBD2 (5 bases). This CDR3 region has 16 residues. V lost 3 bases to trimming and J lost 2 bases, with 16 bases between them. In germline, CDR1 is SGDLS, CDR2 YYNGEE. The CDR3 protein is CASSAQFDYFTDTQYF. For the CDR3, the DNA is TGTGCCAGCAGCGCACAGTTTGACTACTTCACAGATACGCAGTATTTT. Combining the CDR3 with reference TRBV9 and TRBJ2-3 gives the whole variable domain DSGVTQTPKHLITATGQRVTLRCSPRSGDLSVYWYQQSLDQGLQFLIQYYNGEERAKGNILERFSAQQFPDLHSELNLSSLELGDSALYFCASSAQFDYFTDTQYFGPGTRLTVL.

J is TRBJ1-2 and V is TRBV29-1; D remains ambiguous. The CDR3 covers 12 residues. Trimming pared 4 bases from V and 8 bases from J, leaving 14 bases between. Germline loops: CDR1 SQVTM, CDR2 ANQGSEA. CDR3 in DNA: TGCAGCGTTGCCTTCGGACGCGGGGGCTACACCTTC. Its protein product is CSVAFGRGGYTF.

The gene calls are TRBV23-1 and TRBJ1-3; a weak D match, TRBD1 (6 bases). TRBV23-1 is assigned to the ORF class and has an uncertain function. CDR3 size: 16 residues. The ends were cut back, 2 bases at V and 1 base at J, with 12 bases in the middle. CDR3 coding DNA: TGCGCCAGCAGTCAAGAGGACAGAGAGTCTGGAAACACCATATATTTT. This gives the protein CASSQEDRESGNTIYF.

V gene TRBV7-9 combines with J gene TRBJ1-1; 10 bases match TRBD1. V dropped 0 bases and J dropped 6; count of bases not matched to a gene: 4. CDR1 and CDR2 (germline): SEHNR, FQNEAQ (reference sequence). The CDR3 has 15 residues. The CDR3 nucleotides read TGTGCCAGCAGCTTAGCGGGGACAGGGGTGCCTGAAGCTTTCTTT. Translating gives CASSLAGTGVPEAFF.

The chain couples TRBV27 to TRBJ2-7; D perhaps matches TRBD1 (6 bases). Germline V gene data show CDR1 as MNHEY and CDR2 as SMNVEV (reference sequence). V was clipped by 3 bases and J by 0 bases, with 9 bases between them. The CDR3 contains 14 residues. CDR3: CASSFSTGSYEQYF. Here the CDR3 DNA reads TGTGCCAGCAGTTTCTCGACAGGCTCCTACGAGCAGTACTTC.

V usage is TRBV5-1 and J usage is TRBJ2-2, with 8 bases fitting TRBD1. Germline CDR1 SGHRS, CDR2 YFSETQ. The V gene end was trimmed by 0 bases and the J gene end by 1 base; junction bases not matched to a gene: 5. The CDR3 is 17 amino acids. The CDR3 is CASSLDPDRENTGELFF. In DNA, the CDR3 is TGCGCCAGCAGCTTGGACCCGGACAGGGAGAACACCGGGGAGCTGTTTTTT.

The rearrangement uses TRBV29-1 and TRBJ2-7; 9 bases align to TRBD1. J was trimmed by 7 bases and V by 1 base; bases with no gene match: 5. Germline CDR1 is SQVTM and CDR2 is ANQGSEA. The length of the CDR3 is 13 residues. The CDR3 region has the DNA TGCAGCGTTGAAGGACAGGGGGGTGGGGAGCAGTACTTC. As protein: CSVEGQGGGEQYF.

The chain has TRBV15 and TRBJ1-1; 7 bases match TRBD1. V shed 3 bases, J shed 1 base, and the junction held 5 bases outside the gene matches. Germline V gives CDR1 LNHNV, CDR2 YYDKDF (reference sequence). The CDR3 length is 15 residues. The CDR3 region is CATSSAGQPNTEAFF. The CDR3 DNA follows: TGTGCCACCAGCAGCGCGGGACAGCCGAACACTGAAGCTTTCTTT.

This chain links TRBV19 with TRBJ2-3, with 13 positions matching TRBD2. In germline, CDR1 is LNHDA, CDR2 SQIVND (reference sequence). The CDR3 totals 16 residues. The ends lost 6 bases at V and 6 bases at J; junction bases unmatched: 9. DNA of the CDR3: TGTGCCAGTAGAGATCTAGGACTAGCGGGAGTCGATACGCAGTATTTT. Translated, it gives CASRDLGLAGVDTQYF.

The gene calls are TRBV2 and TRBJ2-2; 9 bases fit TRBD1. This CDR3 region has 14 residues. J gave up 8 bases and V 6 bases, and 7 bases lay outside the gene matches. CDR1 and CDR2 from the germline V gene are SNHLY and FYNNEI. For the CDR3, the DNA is TGTGCCAGCAGGAAGGACAGGGGCGGAGGGGAGCTGTTTTTT. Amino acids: CASRKDRGGGELFF.

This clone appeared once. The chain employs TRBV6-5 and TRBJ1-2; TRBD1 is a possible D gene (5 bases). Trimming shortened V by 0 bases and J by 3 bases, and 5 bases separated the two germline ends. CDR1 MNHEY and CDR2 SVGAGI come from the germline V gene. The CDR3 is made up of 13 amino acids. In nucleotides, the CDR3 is TGTGCCAGCAGTTACTCAGGGGACTATGGCTACACCTTC. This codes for CASSYSGDYGYTF.

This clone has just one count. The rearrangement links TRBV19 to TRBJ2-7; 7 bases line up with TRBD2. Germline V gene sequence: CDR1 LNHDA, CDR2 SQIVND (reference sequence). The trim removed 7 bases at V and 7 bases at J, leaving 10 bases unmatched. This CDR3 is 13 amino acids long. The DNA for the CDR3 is TGTGCCAGTAACCAGATGGGGACTAAAGAGCAGTACTTC. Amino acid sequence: CASNQMGTKEQYF.